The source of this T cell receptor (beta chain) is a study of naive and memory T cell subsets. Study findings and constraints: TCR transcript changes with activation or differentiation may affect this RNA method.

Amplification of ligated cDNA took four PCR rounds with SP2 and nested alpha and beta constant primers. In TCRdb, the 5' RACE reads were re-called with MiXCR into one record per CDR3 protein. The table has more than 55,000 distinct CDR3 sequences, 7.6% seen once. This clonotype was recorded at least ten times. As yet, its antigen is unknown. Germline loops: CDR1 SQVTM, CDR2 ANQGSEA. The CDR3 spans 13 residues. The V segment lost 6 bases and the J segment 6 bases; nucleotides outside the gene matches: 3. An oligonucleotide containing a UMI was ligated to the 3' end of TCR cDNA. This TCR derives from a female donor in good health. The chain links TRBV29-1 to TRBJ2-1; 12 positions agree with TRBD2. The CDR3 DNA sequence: TGCAGCGTGCTAGCGGGGGGGCCCAATGAGCAGTTCTTC. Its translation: CSVLAGGPNEQFF.